This TCR beta chain was sequenced for a study of control samples from healthy donors and cancer patients. TCRdb's table, derived via immunoSEQ multiplex PCR, lists solely in-frame clones and lacks some. Counted here are around 99,000 clones, just over 90% occurring once; the ten biggest clones make up 4.4%. Trimming cost V 6 bases and J 2 bases; bases outside gene matches: 9. CDR3 length: 17 residues. Germline assignment: CDR1 SGHAT and CDR2 FQNNGV. The V call is TRBV11-2, the J call TRBJ2-2; the match to TRBD2 covers 10 bases. The specimen was blood. The TCR comes from a human donor in good health. The donor label of this sample is uncertain. CDR3 in DNA: TGTGCCAGCAGGAGGAGCGGGGGGGCCTCCAACACCGGGGAGCTGTTTTTT. Translation gives CASRRSGGASNTGELFF.